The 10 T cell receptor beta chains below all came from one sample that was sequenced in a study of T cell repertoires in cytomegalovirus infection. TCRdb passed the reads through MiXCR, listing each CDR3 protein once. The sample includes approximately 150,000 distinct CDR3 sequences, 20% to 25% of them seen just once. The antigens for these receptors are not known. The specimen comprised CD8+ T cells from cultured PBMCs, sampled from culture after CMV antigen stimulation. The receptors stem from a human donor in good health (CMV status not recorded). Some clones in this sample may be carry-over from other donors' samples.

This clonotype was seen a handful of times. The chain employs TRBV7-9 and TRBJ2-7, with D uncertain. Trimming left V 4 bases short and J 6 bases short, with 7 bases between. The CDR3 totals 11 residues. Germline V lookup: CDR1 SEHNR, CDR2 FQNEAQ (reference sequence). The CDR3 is CASSSAIEQYF. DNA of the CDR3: TGTGCCAGCAGCTCCGCGATCGAGCAGTACTTC.

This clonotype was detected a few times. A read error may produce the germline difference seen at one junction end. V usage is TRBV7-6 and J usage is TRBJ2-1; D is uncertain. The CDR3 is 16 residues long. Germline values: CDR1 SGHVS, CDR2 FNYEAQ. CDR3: CASSLEWGTAYNEQFF. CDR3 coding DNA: TGTGCCAGCAGTTTAGAGTGGGGAACAGCCTACAATGAGCAGTTCTTC.

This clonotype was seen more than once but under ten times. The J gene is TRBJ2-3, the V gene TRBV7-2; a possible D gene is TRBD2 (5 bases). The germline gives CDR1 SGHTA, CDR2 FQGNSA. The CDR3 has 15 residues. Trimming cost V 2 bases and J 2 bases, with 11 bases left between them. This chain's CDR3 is CASSLNRGPTDTQYF. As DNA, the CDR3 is TGTGCCAGCAGCTTAAATAGAGGGCCCACAGATACGCAGTATTTT.

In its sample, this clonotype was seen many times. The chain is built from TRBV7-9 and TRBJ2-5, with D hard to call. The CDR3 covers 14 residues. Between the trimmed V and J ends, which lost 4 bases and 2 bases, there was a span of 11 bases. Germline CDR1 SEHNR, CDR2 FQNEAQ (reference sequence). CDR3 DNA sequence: TGTGCCAGCAGCTCCCGGGTCGGACAAGAGACCCAGTACTTC. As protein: CASSSRVGQETQYF. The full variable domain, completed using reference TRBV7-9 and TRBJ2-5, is DTGVSQNPRHKITKRGQNVTFRCDPISEHNRLYWYRQTLGQGPEFLTYFQNEAQLEKSRLLSDRFSAERPKGSFSTLEIQRTEQGDSAMYLCASSSRVGQETQYFGPGTRLLVL.

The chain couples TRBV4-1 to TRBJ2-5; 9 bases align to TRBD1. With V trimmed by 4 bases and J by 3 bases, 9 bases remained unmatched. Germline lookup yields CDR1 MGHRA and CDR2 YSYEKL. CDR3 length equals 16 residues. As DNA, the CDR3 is TGCGCCAGCAGCCGGCCGGGACAGGGAGGTGAAGAGACCCAGTACTTC. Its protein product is CASSRPGQGGEETQYF.

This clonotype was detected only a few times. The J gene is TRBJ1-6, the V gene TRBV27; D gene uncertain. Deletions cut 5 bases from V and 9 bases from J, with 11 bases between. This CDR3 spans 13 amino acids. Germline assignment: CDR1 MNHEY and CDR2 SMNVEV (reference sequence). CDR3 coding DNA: TGTGCCAGCAGTCCTTGGTCGGGTTCACCCCTCCACTTT. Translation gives CASSPWSGSPLHF.

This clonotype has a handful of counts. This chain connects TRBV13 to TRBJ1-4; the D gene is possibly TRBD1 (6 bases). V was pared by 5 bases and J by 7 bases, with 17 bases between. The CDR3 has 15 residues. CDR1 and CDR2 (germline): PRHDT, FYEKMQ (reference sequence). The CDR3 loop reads CASSPQRGAGEKLFF. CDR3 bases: TGTGCCAGCAGCCCCCAGAGGGGGGCGGGTGAAAAACTGTTTTTT.

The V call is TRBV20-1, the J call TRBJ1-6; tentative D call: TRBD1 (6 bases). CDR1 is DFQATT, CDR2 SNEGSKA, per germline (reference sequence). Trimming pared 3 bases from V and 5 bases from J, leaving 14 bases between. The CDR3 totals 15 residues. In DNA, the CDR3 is TGCAGTGCTAGGAATAGGGGGACCCATAATTCACCCCTCCACTTT. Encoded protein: CSARNRGTHNSPLHF.

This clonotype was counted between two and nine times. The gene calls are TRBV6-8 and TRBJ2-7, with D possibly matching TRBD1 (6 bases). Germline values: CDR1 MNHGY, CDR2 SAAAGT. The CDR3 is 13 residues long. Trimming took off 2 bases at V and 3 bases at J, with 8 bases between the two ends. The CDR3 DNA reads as TGTGCCAGCAGTTACCGACAGGACTACGAGCAGTACTTC. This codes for CASSYRQDYEQYF.

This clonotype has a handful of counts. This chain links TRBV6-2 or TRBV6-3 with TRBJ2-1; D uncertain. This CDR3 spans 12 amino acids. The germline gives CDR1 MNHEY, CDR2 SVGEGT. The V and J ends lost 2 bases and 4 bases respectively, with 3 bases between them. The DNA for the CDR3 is TGTGCCAGCAGTTACGATTACAATGAGCAGTTCTTC. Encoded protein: CASSYDYNEQFF.